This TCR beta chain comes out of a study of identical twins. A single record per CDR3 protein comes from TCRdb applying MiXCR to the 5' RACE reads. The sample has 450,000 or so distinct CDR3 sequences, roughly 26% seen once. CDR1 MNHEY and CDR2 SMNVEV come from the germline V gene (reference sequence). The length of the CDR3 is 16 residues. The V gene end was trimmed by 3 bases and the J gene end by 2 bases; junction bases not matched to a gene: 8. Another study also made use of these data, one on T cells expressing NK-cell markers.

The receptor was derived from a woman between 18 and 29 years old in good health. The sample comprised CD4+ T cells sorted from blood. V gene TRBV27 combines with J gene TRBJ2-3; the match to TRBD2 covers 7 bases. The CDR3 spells CASSFGSRGYTDTQYF. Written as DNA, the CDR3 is TGTGCCAGCAGTTTCGGCTCGCGGGGGTACACAGATACGCAGTATTTT.